The entry that follows covers one T cell receptor (beta chain) sequence. This clone appeared a single time. The target of this receptor is not known. Base qualities were left out, and no much larger clone turns up one base away. Read against the paper, the sample's time point label means: cycle 2 day 1 (C2D1) of nivolumab. All trial patients had relapsed after autologous stem cell transplantation, with cohorts A, B and C differing in prior brentuximab vedotin exposure. The trial cohort was composed of 55 to 65 patients with relapsed/refractory classical Hodgkin lymphoma, for whom complete response, partial response or progressive disease was recorded as best overall response. In the multi-cohort phase II CheckMate 205 trial, trial patients received single-agent nivolumab. An independent review committee assessed best overall response by applying the 2007 International Working Group response criteria. Trial PBMCs were collected just before the start of nivolumab (C1D1) and during therapy at cycle 2 day 1 and cycle 4 day 1. Peripheral blood was collected in 8 mL Vacutainer Cell Preparation Tubes, from which PBMCs were isolated by centrifugation and then cryopreserved.

This specimen comes from a study of PD-1 blockade in classical Hodgkin lymphoma (dated by TCRdb to the early 2020s). Regarding the complete study: Nivolumab dosing was 3 mg/kg intravenously every 2 weeks, continuing until either disease progression or unacceptable toxicity. The study used TCR beta sequencing and CyTOF to define a peripheral blood immune signature of response to PD-1 blockade in classical Hodgkin lymphoma. The full study reports these points: A significant rise by C4D1 was seen in CD4+ but not CD8+ TCR diversity (p=0.0027 vs p=0.16), with the rise being most apparent in complete responders (p=0.02). Trial patients with a complete response had baseline diversity similar to that of newly diagnosed patients, while partial responders and progressors had significantly lower diversity. The study was limited to a single clinical trial cohort, and causes of repertoire differences, possibly disease activity or prior therapy, remained undefined. Diversity was lower in patients who began nivolumab less than 1 year after ASCT, so these patients were left out of later analyses to avoid confounding by immune reconstitution. Baseline TCR diversity was reported to be lower in newly diagnosed patients than in healthy donors and to be lower still in relapsed/refractory patients.

Genomic DNA was extracted with the Qiagen DNeasy kit from unsorted PBMCs and from negatively selected CD4+ and CD8+ fractions. Amplification of TCR beta CDR3 regions was done by immunoSEQ multiplex PCR with primers that anneal to V and J segments. A synthetic immune receptor repertoire was used to minimize amplification bias, and any remaining bias was removed computationally after sequencing. Processing in the source paper ran as follows. Repertoire diversity was quantified as the Shannon entropy index using custom Python scripts. Unsorted, CD4+ and CD8+ repertoires were analyzed separately, except for combined analyses in which CD4+ and CD8+ sequences were merged in silico. Clonal expansion was defined as at least a 2-fold frequency increase after treatment relative to C1D1, with a pseudocount of 0.5 for undetected baseline clones. Singleton clones were defined as clones with 0 or 1 copy at C1D1, and non-singleton clones were defined as clones with 2 or more copies. Clones expanded in unsorted samples were annotated as CD4+, CD8+ or unknown by matching protein sequences in sorted samples from the same patient. Wilcoxon tests on paired samples were used to test changes in diversity from C1D1 to C4D1. TCRdb carries this immuneACCESS record with in-frame sequences only. Its versions omit some clonotypes, under half of them owing to an unresolved V gene in the studies checked, with the rest unexplained. V and J calls plus clone size are reproduced from that table; the DNA served to infer D and trimming. The sample contains some 95,000 clones, approximately 92% of them found a single time. About 10% of the sample rests with the top ten.

The germline V gene sets CDR1 to SGHAT and CDR2 to FQNNGV. After removal of 1 base from V and 4 bases from J, the junction retains 3 bases not matched to a gene. The CDR3 covers 14 residues, taking in both the cysteine and the phenylalanine. Only the CDR3 part of the read is kept: 42 bases, read in frame from the first base. This material consisted of peripheral blood mononuclear cells (PBMCs), taken before the second cycle of nivolumab. The sequence links TRBV11-2 to TRBJ2-5; TRBD1 agrees with 7 junctional bases. This receptor was obtained from a human donor with classical Hodgkin lymphoma. Here is the DNA: TGTGCCAGCAGCTTAGGACAGGGTCGAGAGACCCAGTACTTC. Its protein product is CASSLGQGRETQYF.